The T cell receptor (beta chain) described here comes from a study of patients and donors after allogeneic stem cell transplantation. This clonotype occurred many times. Germline values: CDR1 DFQATT, CDR2 SNEGSKA (reference sequence). V was cut by 6 bases and J by 1 base, with 9 bases left in between. This CDR3 spans 12 amino acids. TCRdb ran MiXCR on the RT-PCR reads and lists one entry per CDR3 protein. Of about 150,000 distinct CDR3 sequences listed, approximately 24% are singletons. The source is a human donor who was either an allogeneic HSCT recipient or a stem cell or donor lymphocyte infusion donor (not recorded which). It is not recorded whose cells these are; they may come from a transplant donor. Input material: blood, either unsorted or a sorted T cell fraction (not recorded which). The chain combines TRBV20-1 with TRBJ1-1; D call uncertain. The CDR3 DNA is TGCAGTGCCAGACGTGGGAACACTGAAGCTTTCTTT. It codes for CSARRGNTEAFF.